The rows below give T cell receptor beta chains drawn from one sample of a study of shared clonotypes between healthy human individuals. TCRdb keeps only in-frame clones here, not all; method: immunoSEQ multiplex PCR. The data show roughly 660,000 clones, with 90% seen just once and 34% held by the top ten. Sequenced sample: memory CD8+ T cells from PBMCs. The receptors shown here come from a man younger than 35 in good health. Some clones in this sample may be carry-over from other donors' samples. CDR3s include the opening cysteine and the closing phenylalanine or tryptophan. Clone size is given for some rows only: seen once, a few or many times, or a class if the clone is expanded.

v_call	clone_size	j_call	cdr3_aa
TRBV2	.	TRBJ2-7	CASSESRGQVNYEQYF
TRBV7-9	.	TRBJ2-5	CASSLRLAGGPRETQYF
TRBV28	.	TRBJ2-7	CASSFALMEKGLAGAYYEQYF
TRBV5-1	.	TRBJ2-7	CASSFTGTPYEQYF
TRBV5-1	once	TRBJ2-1	CASSPPTLAYSYNEQFF
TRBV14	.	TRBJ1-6	CASSHGGLSPLHF
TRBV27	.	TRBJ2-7	CASSLSPGTGALSYEQYF
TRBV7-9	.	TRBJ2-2	CASSFGLAGTAGELFF
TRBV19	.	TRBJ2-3	CASSIRTGTDTQYF
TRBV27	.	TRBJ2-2	CASSPPRGGAGELFF
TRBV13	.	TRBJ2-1	CASSSRGLAIYNEQFF
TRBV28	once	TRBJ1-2	CASRDPGWGYTF
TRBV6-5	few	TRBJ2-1	CASGERSSYNEQFF
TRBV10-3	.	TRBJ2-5	CAISEWRLQEAGGLEETQYF
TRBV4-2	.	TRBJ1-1	CASSQDLMNTEAFF
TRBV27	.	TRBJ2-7	CASSSRAGGPYEQYF
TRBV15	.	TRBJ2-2	CATSRDLGLGNTGELFF
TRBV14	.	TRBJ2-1	CASSQDAGRHYNEQFF
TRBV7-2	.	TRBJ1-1	CVMGVNTEAFF
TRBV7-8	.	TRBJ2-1	CASTVSEGSSYNEQFF
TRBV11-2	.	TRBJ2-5	CASSTNRGSAETQYF
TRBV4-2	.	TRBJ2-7	CASSQDIAGGYEQYF
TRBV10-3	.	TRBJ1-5	CAVQGVGGNNQPQHF
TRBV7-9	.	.	CASSPLAGGPYEQYF
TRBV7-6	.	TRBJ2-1	CASSGRQGSNEQFF
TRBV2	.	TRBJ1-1	CASSDGRGLTEAFF
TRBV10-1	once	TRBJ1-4	CASILSCRDRGNEKLFF
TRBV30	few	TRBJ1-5	CAWSWTGNQPQHF